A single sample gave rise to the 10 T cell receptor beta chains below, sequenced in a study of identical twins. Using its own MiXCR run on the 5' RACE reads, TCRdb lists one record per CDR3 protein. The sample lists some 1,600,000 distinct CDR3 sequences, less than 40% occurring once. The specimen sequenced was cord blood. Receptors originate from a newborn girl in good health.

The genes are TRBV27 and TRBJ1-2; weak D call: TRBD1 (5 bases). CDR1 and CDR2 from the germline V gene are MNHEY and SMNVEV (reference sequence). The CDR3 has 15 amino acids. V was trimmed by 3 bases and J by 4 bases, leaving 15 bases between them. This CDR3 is CASSFAGSDSYGYTF. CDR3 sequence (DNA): TGTGCCAGCAGTTTTGCAGGGTCCGATAGCTATGGCTACACCTTC.

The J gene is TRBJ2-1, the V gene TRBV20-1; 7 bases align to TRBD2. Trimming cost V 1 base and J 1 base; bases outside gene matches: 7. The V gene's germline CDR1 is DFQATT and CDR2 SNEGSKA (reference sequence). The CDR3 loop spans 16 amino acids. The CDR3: CSARARTSASYNEQFF. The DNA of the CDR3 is TGCAGTGCTAGAGCCCGAACTAGCGCTTCCTACAATGAGCAGTTCTTC.

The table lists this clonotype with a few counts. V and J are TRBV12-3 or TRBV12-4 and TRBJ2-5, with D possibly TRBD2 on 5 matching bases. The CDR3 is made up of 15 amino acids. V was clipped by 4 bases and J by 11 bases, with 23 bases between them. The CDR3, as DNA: TGTGCCAGCAGTTCCACATCAAGCGGAATCAATGAGCAGTACTTC. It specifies CASSSTSSGINEQYF.

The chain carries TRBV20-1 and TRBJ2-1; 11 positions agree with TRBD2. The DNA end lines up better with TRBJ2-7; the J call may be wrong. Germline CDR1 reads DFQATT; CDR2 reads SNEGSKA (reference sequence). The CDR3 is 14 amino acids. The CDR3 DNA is TGCAGTGCGGTGACTAGCGGGGTGGTTAATGAGCAGTACTTC. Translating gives CSAVTSGVVNEQYF.

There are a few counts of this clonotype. The CDR3 loop reads CSVLVTSSYEQYF. The DNA of the CDR3 is TGCAGCGTTCTGGTAACTAGCTCCTACGAGCAGTACTTC. The gene calls are TRBV29-1 and TRBJ2-7, with a possible D match to TRBD2 (5 bases). This CDR3 is 13 amino acids long. Looked up from germline, CDR1 is SQVTM and CDR2 is ANQGSEA. V was cut by 5 bases and J by 0 bases, with 11 bases left in between.

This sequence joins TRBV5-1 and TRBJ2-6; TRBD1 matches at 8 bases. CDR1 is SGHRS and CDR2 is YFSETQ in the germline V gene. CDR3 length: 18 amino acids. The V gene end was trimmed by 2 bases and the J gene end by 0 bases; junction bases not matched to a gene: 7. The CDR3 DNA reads TGCGCCAGCAGCTTTTCGGGACAGGTCAACTCTGGGGCCAACGTCCTGACTTTC. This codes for CASSFSGQVNSGANVLTF.

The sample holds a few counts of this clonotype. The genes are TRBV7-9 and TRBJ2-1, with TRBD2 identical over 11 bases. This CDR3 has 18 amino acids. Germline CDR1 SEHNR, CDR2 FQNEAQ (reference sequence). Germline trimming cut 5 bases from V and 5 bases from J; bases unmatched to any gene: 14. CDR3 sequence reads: CASSKEVLSGRVHNEQFF. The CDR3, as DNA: TGTGCCAGCAGCAAAGAGGTCCTTAGCGGGAGGGTCCACAATGAGCAGTTCTTC.

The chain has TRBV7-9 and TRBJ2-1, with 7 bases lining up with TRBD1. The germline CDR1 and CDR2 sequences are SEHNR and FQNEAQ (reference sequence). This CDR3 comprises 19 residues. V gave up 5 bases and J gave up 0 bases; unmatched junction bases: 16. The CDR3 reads CASSTQGEIWEFSYNEQFF. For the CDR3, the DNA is TGTGCCAGCAGCACTCAGGGGGAGATATGGGAGTTCTCCTACAATGAGCAGTTCTTC.

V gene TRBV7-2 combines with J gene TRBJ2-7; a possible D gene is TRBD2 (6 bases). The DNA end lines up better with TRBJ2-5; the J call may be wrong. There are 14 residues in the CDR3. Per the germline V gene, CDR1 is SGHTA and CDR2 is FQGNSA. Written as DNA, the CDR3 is TGTGCCAGCAGCCGGGTAGCGGTGGGGGAGACCCAGTACTTC. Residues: CASSRVAVGETQYF.

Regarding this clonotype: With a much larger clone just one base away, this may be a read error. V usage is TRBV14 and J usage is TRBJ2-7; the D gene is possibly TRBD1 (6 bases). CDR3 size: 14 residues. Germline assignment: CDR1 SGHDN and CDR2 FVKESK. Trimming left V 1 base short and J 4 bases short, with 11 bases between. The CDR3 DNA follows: TGTGCCAGCAGCCAAGCTCGACAGGCGTACGAGCAGTACTTC. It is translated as CASSQARQAYEQYF.